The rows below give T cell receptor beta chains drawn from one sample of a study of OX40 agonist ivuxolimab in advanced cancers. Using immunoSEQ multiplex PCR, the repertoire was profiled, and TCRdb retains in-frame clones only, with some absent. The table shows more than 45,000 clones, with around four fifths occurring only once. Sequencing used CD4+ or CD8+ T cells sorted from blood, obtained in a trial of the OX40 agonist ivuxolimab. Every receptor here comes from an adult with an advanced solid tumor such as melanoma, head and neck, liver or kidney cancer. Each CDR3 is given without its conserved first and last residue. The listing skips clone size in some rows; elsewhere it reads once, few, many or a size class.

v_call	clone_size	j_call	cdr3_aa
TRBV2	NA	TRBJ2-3	ASSGLDTQY
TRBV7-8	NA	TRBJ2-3	ASSLGARTDTQY
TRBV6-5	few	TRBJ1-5	ASRTGQGGQPQH
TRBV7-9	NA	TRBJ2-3	ASSLDLSTDTQY
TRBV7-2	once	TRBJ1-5	ASKKGDNQPQH
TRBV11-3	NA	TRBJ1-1	ASSLDSGEAF
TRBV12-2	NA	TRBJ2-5	ASRLGGTPQETQY
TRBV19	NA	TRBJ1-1	ASSRAAGLNTEAF
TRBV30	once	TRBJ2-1	AWSRASGAEQF
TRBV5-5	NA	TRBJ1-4	ASRFGGGGHEKLF
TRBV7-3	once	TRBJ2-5	ASSFRHPETQY
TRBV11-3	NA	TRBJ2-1	ASSPGTGSWGEQF
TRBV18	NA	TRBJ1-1	ASSPGTRWTTEAF
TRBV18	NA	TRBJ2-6	ASSPPALNVLT
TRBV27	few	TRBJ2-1	ASKVGGLPVPYNEQF
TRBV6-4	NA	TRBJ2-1	ASSDSSASSYNEQF
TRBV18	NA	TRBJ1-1	ASSLEYRPNTEAF
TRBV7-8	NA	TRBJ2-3	ASSLATGWRDTQY
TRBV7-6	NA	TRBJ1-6	ASSPSWTASSKRINSPLH
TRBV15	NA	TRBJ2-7	ATSRGGVEAGEQY
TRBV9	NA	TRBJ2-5	ASSLEETQY
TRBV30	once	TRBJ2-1	AWSLAGGPYNEQF
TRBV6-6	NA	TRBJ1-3	ASSYPGRNGNTIY
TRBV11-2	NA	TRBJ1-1	ASSLGSYGTEAF
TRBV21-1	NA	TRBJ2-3	ASSIERSPGASTDTQY
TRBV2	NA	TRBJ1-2	ASRDGVYGYT
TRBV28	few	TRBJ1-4	ASNRKVNEKLF
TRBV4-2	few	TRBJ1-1	ASSLGRGRAF
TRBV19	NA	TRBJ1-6	ASTDRGLPLH
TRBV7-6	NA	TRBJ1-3	ASSPNWDRADTIY
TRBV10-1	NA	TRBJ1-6	ASSETKNRRTNNSPLH